These T cell receptor beta chains were read from a single sample in a study of human T cells and chemical hapten exposure. In TCRdb, the RACE reads were re-called with MiXCR into one record per CDR3 protein. The sample has about 34,000 distinct CDR3 sequences, around 6.4% seen once. Here the sequenced sample was whole blood, taken in connection with sensitization to the hapten diphenylcyclopropenone (DPC). Every receptor here comes from a woman in her twenties or thirties with alopecia areata. Some clones in this sample may be carry-over from other donors' samples. The CDR3 runs from the conserved cysteine through the conserved F or W. Each record gives: J gene, V gene, D gene, clone size, CDR3 DNA, CDR3 protein. The D gene is left open where the match is weak. Only some rows state a clone size, as once, few, many or a class for expanded clones.

j_gene: TRBJ1-6; v_gene: TRBV20-1; d_gene: TRBD1; abundance: .; CDR3nt: TGCAGTGCTAGGGACAGGGGCAATTCACCCCTCCACTTT; CDR3aa: CSARDRGNSPLHF
j_gene: TRBJ2-6; v_gene: TRBV28; d_gene: .; abundance: many; CDR3nt: TGTGCCAGCAGTTCTCCTGGGGCCAACGTCCTGACTTTC; CDR3aa: CASSSPGANVLTF
j_gene: TRBJ2-7; v_gene: TRBV7-6; d_gene: .; abundance: .; CDR3nt: TGTGCCAGCAGTCGTGGGGGCTCCAACGAGCAGTACTTC; CDR3aa: CASSRGGSNEQYF
j_gene: TRBJ2-1; v_gene: TRBV27; d_gene: TRBD1; abundance: many; CDR3nt: TGTGCCAGCAGTACAGGGGGGTACAATGAGCAGTTCTTC; CDR3aa: CASSTGGYNEQFF
j_gene: TRBJ2-1; v_gene: TRBV7-2; d_gene: TRBD1; abundance: few; CDR3nt: TGTGCCAGCAGCTTAGCACAGGGGGCTTACAATGAGCAGTTCTTC; CDR3aa: CASSLAQGAYNEQFF
j_gene: TRBJ1-2; v_gene: TRBV4-3; d_gene: TRBD1; abundance: many; CDR3nt: TGCGCCAGCAGCCAAGATAGTAAGGGGGCAAACTATGGCTACACCTTC; CDR3aa: CASSQDSKGANYGYTF
j_gene: TRBJ2-7; v_gene: TRBV12-3/TRBV12-4; d_gene: .; abundance: few; CDR3nt: TGTGCCAGCAGTTTAACGACTGACTACGAGCAGTACTTC; CDR3aa: CASSLTTDYEQYF
j_gene: TRBJ1-1; v_gene: TRBV7-9; d_gene: TRBD1; abundance: .; CDR3nt: TGTGCCAGCAGCTTTGACAGGGCCACTGAAGCTTTCTTT; CDR3aa: CASSFDRATEAFF
j_gene: TRBJ2-3; v_gene: TRBV10-3; d_gene: .; abundance: many; CDR3nt: TGTGCCATCAGTGAAAGACAGGAGACAGATACGCAGTATTTT; CDR3aa: CAISERQETDTQYF
j_gene: TRBJ2-5; v_gene: TRBV27; d_gene: TRBD2; abundance: .; CDR3nt: TGTGCCAGCAGCCTAAAAGCGGGGACTAGCGGGGGAGTTGCCAGGGAGACCCAGTACTTC; CDR3aa: CASSLKAGTSGGVARETQYF
j_gene: TRBJ1-3; v_gene: TRBV7-2; d_gene: TRBD1; abundance: .; CDR3nt: TGTGCCAGCAGCTCCGGACAGGGGTTGGCTGGAAACACCATATATTTT; CDR3aa: CASSSGQGLAGNTIYF
j_gene: TRBJ2-3; v_gene: TRBV20-1; d_gene: TRBD2; abundance: many; CDR3nt: TGCAGTGCTAGAGTATACCTAGCGGGGGCCTTACCTAGCACAGATACGCAGTATTTT; CDR3aa: CSARVYLAGALPSTDTQYF
j_gene: TRBJ2-1; v_gene: TRBV20-1; d_gene: .; abundance: .; CDR3nt: TGCAGTGCTAGTCCGAGACCCACGAGGTCCAATGAGCAGTTCTTC; CDR3aa: CSASPRPTRSNEQFF
j_gene: TRBJ1-1; v_gene: TRBV9; d_gene: TRBD1; abundance: .; CDR3nt: TGTGCCAGCAGCCCACACGGACAGGCGGACACTGAAGCTTTCTTT; CDR3aa: CASSPHGQADTEAFF
j_gene: TRBJ2-1; v_gene: TRBV28; d_gene: .; abundance: few; CDR3nt: TGTGCCAGCAGTTTACCCCCCCAGGGGAGTTCCTACAATGAGCAGTTCTTC; CDR3aa: CASSLPPQGSSYNEQFF
j_gene: TRBJ1-5; v_gene: TRBV15; d_gene: .; abundance: few; CDR3nt: TGTGCCACCAGCAGTAGAACGACCGGTCAGCCCCAGCATTTT; CDR3aa: CATSSRTTGQPQHF
j_gene: TRBJ2-2; v_gene: TRBV29-1; d_gene: .; abundance: many; CDR3nt: TGCAGCGCAGGGGCAGCTGCGAACACCGGGGAGCTGTTTTTT; CDR3aa: CSAGAAANTGELFF
j_gene: TRBJ2-4; v_gene: TRBV5-1; d_gene: TRBD1; abundance: .; CDR3nt: TGCGCCAGCAGCTTGGACGGGGGCCAGGGGGCCATTCAGTACTTC; CDR3aa: CASSLDGGQGAIQYF
j_gene: TRBJ2-3; v_gene: TRBV6-5; d_gene: TRBD1; abundance: few; CDR3nt: TGTGCCAGCAGCCTAAGGACAGGAAGGGGCACAGATACGCAGTATTTT; CDR3aa: CASSLRTGRGTDTQYF
j_gene: TRBJ2-2; v_gene: TRBV12-3/TRBV12-4; d_gene: .; abundance: .; CDR3nt: TGTGCCAGCACCTACACCGGGGAGCTGTTTTTT; CDR3aa: CASTYTGELFF
j_gene: TRBJ2-1; v_gene: TRBV7-9; d_gene: .; abundance: .; CDR3nt: TGTGCCAGCAGCCGAGGGACCGTCAATGAGCAGTTCTTC; CDR3aa: CASSRGTVNEQFF
j_gene: TRBJ1-5; v_gene: TRBV12-3/TRBV12-4; d_gene: TRBD1; abundance: .; CDR3nt: TGTGCCAGCAGTTCCCCGGGACAGGGTTATAGCAATCAGCCCCAGCATTTT; CDR3aa: CASSSPGQGYSNQPQHF
j_gene: TRBJ1-6; v_gene: TRBV2; d_gene: TRBD1; abundance: .; CDR3nt: TGTGCCGGAAGTTTTTCGGGACAGGGTAATTCACCCCTCCACTTT; CDR3aa: CAGSFSGQGNSPLHF
j_gene: TRBJ2-7; v_gene: TRBV10-3; d_gene: .; abundance: medium-sized; CDR3nt: TGTGCCATCAGTGACGCCTCCCCGGGACGGACCTACGAGCAGTACTTC; CDR3aa: CAISDASPGRTYEQYF
j_gene: TRBJ2-7; v_gene: TRBV5-1; d_gene: TRBD1; abundance: many; CDR3nt: TGCGCCAGCAGACGGGACAGGGGTGACTACGAGCAGTACTTC; CDR3aa: CASRRDRGDYEQYF
j_gene: TRBJ1-1; v_gene: TRBV6-5; d_gene: .; abundance: many; CDR3nt: TGTGCCAGCAGACCCCTACAGCTTGGAAACACTGAAGCTTTCTTT; CDR3aa: CASRPLQLGNTEAFF
j_gene: TRBJ2-1; v_gene: TRBV19; d_gene: .; abundance: .; CDR3nt: TGTGCCAGTAGTTCCGGGGTCGGGGGCTTCAATGAGCAGTTCTTC; CDR3aa: CASSSGVGGFNEQFF
j_gene: TRBJ2-2; v_gene: TRBV4-3; d_gene: .; abundance: .; CDR3nt: TGCGCCAGCAGCCAAGGTGTAGTTAACACCGGGGAGCTGTTTTTT; CDR3aa: CASSQGVVNTGELFF
j_gene: TRBJ2-5; v_gene: TRBV3-1; d_gene: .; abundance: .; CDR3nt: TGTGCCAGCAGCAATAGCGGCCCCCCTGGGACCCAGTACTTC; CDR3aa: CASSNSGPPGTQYF